This T cell receptor beta chain was documented in a study of vaccination and CD4 T cells after COVID-19. Overall study findings and caveats: SARS-CoV-2-reactive clonotype medians increased from roughly 19 to 38, not significantly.

Germline CDR1 is KGHSH and CDR2 is LQKENI. Trimming left V 6 bases short and J 0 bases short, with 14 bases between. CDR3 size: 16 residues. This clonotype came up once. Its antigen is currently unknown. Stated treatment: roughly ten-day PBMC culture with coronavirus spike peptide pools or control peptides (ViraFEST assay). Once obtained from cultured CD4+ T cells, the DNA was sequenced using the Oncomine TCR Beta short-read assay. Each CDR3 protein is one row after TCRdb ran MiXCR on the PCR reads. This repertoire shows about 23,000 distinct CDR3 sequences, around 43% found once; its top ten account for 15% to 20%.

The sample here was CD4+ T cells from blood, cultured in vitro, taken before SARS-CoV-2 vaccination. The V and J genes are TRBV18 and TRBJ1-4; D might be TRBD1 (5 bases). The TCR was taken from a human donor who received a COVID-19 vaccine. This CDR3 is CASSPETEATNEKLFF. In DNA, the CDR3 is TGTGCCAGCTCTCCAGAGACAGAAGCAACTAATGAAAAACTGTTTTTT.